This TCR beta chain was recorded in a study of CXCR3-negative and CXCR3-positive naive CD8 T cells. Study-level points and caveats: More hydrophobic TRB CDR3s were found in CXCR3-positive naive cells than in CXCR3-negative naive cells.

UMI-tagged TRB cDNA libraries were built via 5' RACE. TCRdb re-called the 5' RACE reads; every CDR3 protein appears as one record, without DNA. With under 70,000 distinct CDR3 sequences in the sample, the ten largest clones hold 4.8%. Notes on this clonotype: Its antigen is still unknown.

Per CD8+ T cell subset, triplicate sorts of 250,000 to 300,000 cells each were done. This CDR3 spans 13 amino acids. Per germline, CDR1 MNHEY and CDR2 SVGEGT. The specimen sequenced was naive CXCR3+ CD8+ T cells from blood. The subset here: CD45RO-CCR7+CD27+CD95- naive CD8+ T cells expressing CXCR3 (TNR3+). The gene calls are TRBV6-2 or TRBV6-3 and TRBJ1-1. The TCR sequence derives from a human donor in good health. Some clones in this sample may be carry-over from other donors' samples. This chain's CDR3 is CASSYNEDTEAFF.